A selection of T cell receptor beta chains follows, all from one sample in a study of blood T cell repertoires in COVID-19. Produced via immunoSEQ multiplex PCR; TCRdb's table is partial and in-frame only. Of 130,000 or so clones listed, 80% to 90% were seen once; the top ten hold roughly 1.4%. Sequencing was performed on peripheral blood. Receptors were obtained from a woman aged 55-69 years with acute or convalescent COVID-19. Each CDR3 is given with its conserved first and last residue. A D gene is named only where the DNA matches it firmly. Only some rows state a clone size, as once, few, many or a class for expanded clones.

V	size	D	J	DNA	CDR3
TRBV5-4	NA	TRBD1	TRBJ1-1	TGTGCCAGCAGCTCGCCATCGCAGGGGGATACTGAAGCTTTCTTT	CASSSPSQGDTEAFF
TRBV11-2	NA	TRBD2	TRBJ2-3	TGTGCCAGCAGCGTAAGGGCGGGGGGACGGAACACAGATACGCAGTATTTT	CASSVRAGGRNTDTQYF
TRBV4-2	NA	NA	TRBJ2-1	TGTGCCAGCAGCCAAGATATGACATATGAGCAGTTCTTC	CASSQDMTYEQFF
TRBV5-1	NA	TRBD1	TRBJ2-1	TGCGCCAGCAGCAAGGGACAGCCTCCGATGGAGTTCTTC	CASSKGQPPMEFF
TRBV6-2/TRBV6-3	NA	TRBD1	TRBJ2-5	TGTGCCAGCAGCCCTAACAGGGGGGTCGACCAAGAGACCCAGTACTTC	CASSPNRGVDQETQYF
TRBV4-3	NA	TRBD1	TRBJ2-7	TGCGCCAGCAGCCTTAACCGGGACAGGGGTTACGAGCAGTACTTC	CASSLNRDRGYEQYF
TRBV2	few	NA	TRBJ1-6	TGTGCCAGCAGAGCAACAGGGTTCGGTTATTCACCCCTCCACTTT	CASRATGFGYSPLHF
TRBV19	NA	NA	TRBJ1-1	TGTGCCAGTAGTTGGACAGAGAACACTGAAGCTTTCTTT	CASSWTENTEAFF
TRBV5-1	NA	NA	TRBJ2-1	TGCGCCAGCAGCTTGGAGGAGGGGAAGCAGTTCTTC	CASSLEEGKQFF
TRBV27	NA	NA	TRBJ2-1	TGTGCCAGCACCCCCAGGGCAGGGCACCCCTACAATGAGCAGTTCTTC	CASTPRAGHPYNEQFF
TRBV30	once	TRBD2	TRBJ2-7	TGTGCCTGGAGTGTACTCTTGACTAGCGGGGGCCCAGTTCGAGAGCAGTACTTC	CAWSVLLTSGGPVREQYF
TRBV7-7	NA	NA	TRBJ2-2	TGTGCTAGCAGCTTATCGGGAATCGGCGGGGAGCTGTTTTTT	CASSLSGIGGELFF
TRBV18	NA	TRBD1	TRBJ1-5	TGTGCCAGCTCACCCCTCATGTCCGGGACAGGGGAACAGCCCCAGCATTTT	CASSPLMSGTGEQPQHF
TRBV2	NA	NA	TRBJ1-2	TGTGCCAGCAGTGAAGAAGTCCCCTCGGGGGGCTACACCTTC	CASSEEVPSGGYTF